This T cell receptor beta chain was observed in a study of cytomegalovirus exposure and HLA in healthy donors. Study-wide background: HLA-typed donors contributed about 85 million unique TCRs, which were held in an early data release. Regarding the study as a whole: Most observed TCR sequences were rare, whereas some public TCRs were detected in many donors.

A multiplex PCR was run with 60 Vbeta primers and 13 Jbeta primers. Measured with immunoSEQ multiplex PCR; TCRdb has only the in-frame clones, and not every one. This table has about 150,000 clones, 70% to 85% appearing once. A note on this clone: Its antigen is not identified.

The source material was PBMCs. The TCR sequence derives from a young man in good health and CMV-seronegative.

The chain's CDR3 is CAISVTGIRGETQYF. CDR3 in DNA: TGTGCCATCAGTGTAACAGGGATCAGAGGAGAGACCCAGTACTTC. This sequence joins TRBV10-3 and TRBJ2-5, with a possible D match to TRBD1 (6 bases). The germline V and J ends were trimmed by 4 bases and 4 bases, with 16 bases remaining between them. In germline, CDR1 is ENHRY, CDR2 SYGVKD. The CDR3 totals 15 residues.